This TCR beta chain derives from a study of CXCR3-negative and CXCR3-positive naive CD8 T cells (dated by TCRdb to the late 2010s). With respect to the entire study: In total, some 130 million TRB reads were obtained, or roughly 1.5 +/- 0.3 million reads per library. For the TRBV-TRBJ cluster analysis, the naive subsets came from 5 or 6 donors, while the memory cells came from 3 donors. Diversity and physicochemical repertoire analyses were performed on 11 donors pooled from two independent experiments.

For each CD8+ T cell subset, flow sorting was done in triplicate, and under 350,000 cells per subset went directly into RLT lysis buffer. To exclude memory contaminants, naive CD8+ T cells were stringently defined as CD45RO-CCR7+CD27+CD95-. Standard density gradient centrifugation was used to isolate peripheral blood mononuclear cells from buffy coats. Naive CXCR3-negative and CXCR3-positive CD8+ T cells were flow-sorted on a FACSAria III. Total RNA was extracted from sorted cells using an RNeasy Mini Kit. The instrument was a NextSeq 550. The Human TCR Profiling Kit (MiLaboratory) was used to make UMI-labeled 5' RACE TRB cDNA libraries. cDNA synthesis used the entire amount of extracted RNA, and PCR amplification then used the entire amount of cDNA produced. The libraries were made side by side, with each library going through the same number of PCR cycles. Processing in the source paper ran as follows. MIGEC and MiXCR extracted about 57,000 +/- 9,900 unique UMI-labeled TRB cDNA molecules per library, requiring at least two reads per UMI. An average of 40,000 +/- 10,000 functional in-frame TRB CDR3 nucleotide clonotypes without stop codons was found per library. After downsampling to 5000 UMI-labeled TRB molecules per sample, diversity metrics such as normalized Shannon-Wiener and Chao1 were calculated in VDJtools. VDJtools was used to calculate clonotype-size-weighted physicochemical properties of the central five CDR3 residues, namely interaction energy, strength, volume and Kidera factor 4. After reprocessing by TCRdb, each CDR3 protein sequence is one entry, and no DNA is given. The V and J calls and clone size are TCRdb's, not the authors'. The sample's own table lists fewer than 90,000 distinct CDR3 sequences. The top ten clonotypes cover 0.6% to 0.7% of the sample.

Here is what the overall study found, with its caveats: TRBV-TRBJ usage was similar between naive CXCR3-negative and CXCR3-positive cells from the same donor, while memory cells showed distinct patterns. Because surface CD5, which is linked to self-reactivity in mice, was comparable between the naive subsets, TCR interaction strength was also inferred from the physicochemical properties of TRB CDR3s. Repertoire diversity was comparably high in both naive subsets but much lower in memory CD8+ T cells. Compared with CXCR3-negative naive cells, CXCR3-positive naive cells had TRB CDR3s with higher hydrophobicity (lower Kidera factor 4), lower energy, and higher strength and volume indices. CXCR3 expression partially decreased after cryopreservation, so most assays used freshly isolated PBMCs.

For this clonotype: Its target antigen remains unknown.

From the germline V gene, CDR1 is ENHRY and CDR2 is SYGVKD. The CDR3 measures 16 amino acids from cysteine to phenylalanine. No DNA is listed. The material sequenced was naive CXCR3+ CD8+ T cells from blood. The cell subset or site tag for this specimen amounts to: CD45RO-CCR7+CD27+CD95- naive CD8+ T cells expressing CXCR3 (TNR3+). This TCR was recovered from a human donor in good health. Some clones in this sample may be carry-over from other donors' samples. The chain couples TRBV10-3 to TRBJ1-1; checking the TCRdb D call of TRBD1 is not possible without DNA. CDR3 loop: CAISVLWDSQNTEAFF.